This TCR beta chain was recorded in a study of blood T cell repertoires in COVID-19. Libraries were prepared by immunoSEQ multiplex PCR; TCRdb keeps only in-frame clonotypes and omits some of them. The repertoire has approximately 170,000 clones, roughly nine tenths of them found once; the top ten carry 7%. About this clone: One end of the junction fails to match germline, which may point to a read error.

The CDR3 has 15 residues. Germline assignment: CDR1 LNHDA and CDR2 SQIVND (reference sequence). Material: peripheral blood. This chain links TRBV19 with TRBJ1-3, with TRBD1 identical over 8 bases. The sequence derives from a woman aged 80 or older in a cohort sampled during active or convalescent COVID-19. CDR3 coding DNA: TGTGCCAGTAGTCTAGACAGGGGCTCTGGAAACACCATATATTTT. This codes for CASSLDRGSGNTIYF. Using reference TRBV19 and TRBJ1-3 for the parts outside the CDR3, the full variable domain is DGGITQSPKYLFRKEGQNVTLSCEQNLNHDAMYWYRQDPGQGLRLIYYSQIVNDFQKGDIAEGYSVSREKKESFPLTVTSAQKNPTAFYLCASSLDRGSGNTIYFGEGSWLTVV.